This TCR beta chain appears in the sequencing data of a study of blood T cell repertoires in COVID-19 (dated by TCRdb to 2020 to 2022). With respect to the entire study: Collaborator samples came from the United States, Italy and Spain and covered acute and convalescent phases of COVID-19. The prospective study material was composed of cDNA or gDNA derived from T cells, B-cell-depleted T cells, or PBMCs. Subjects who had been exposed to COVID-19, were actively infected with it, or had recovered from it provided the deeply sampled blood TCRbeta repertoires that made up the dataset. The repertoires were released in a freely available public database intended as a resource for research on the immune response to SARS-CoV-2. The samples were drawn from the first 160 participants of the ongoing ImmuneRACE study and from over a thousand subjects provided by 6 global collaborators. A de-identified subject ID, COVID-19 status, age in years and sex were almost always included in the sample metadata. Where HLA class I and class II types were available, the types were taken from metadata supplied by the sample provider, not from assay-based typing.

The immunoSEQ Assay, a bias-controlled multiplex PCR, was used to amplify TCRbeta CDR3 regions from genomic DNA. As for the original processing: The number of nucleated cells in each sample was estimated by amplification of reference gene primers within the assay. Sequence reads were collapsed and filtered to measure the absolute abundance of every unique TCRbeta CDR3 rearrangement. For each sample, productive Simpson clonality was calculated by taking the square root of Simpson's diversity index across productive rearrangements. As stored in TCRdb, this immuneACCESS dataset retains in-frame rearrangements with V and J assigned. A fraction of the clones does not appear; measured against another copy, unresolved V genes explain less than half of the discrepancy, and the remainder lacks a known reason. D and trimming come from the DNA, and the V and J calls and clone size come from that table. The sample data list roughly 140,000 clones, and roughly 84% of these were observed just once. Jointly, the top ten make up about 8% of the sample.

Beyond this particular receptor, the publication reports: The quantity of clinical and demographic metadata differed by source and by participant and was supplied without curation.

Including cysteine and phenylalanine, the CDR3 has 16 amino acids. Only CDR3 DNA is held: 48 bases, read in frame from base 1. V and J are trimmed by 4 bases and 1 base, and the gene matches miss 3 bases of the junction. Looking up the germline V gene yields CDR1 SGHRS and CDR2 YFSETQ. Note on this clone: There is no known antigen for this receptor. No clone much larger than this one lies a single base away; base qualities are absent.

The collaborating institutions used their own protocols to collect whole blood in K2EDTA tubes. For TCRbeta analysis, collaborators shipped samples as frozen whole blood, isolated PBMCs, or DNA extracted from either of those sample types. This TCR came from a human donor in a cohort sampled during active COVID-19. The chain joins TRBV5-1 to TRBJ2-5; 14 nucleotides in the junction match TRBD2. Sequenced sample: peripheral blood. Here the CDR3 is given as CASSPGTSGGQETQYF. The bases read TGCGCCAGCAGCCCGGGGACTAGCGGGGGCCAAGAGACCCAGTACTTC.